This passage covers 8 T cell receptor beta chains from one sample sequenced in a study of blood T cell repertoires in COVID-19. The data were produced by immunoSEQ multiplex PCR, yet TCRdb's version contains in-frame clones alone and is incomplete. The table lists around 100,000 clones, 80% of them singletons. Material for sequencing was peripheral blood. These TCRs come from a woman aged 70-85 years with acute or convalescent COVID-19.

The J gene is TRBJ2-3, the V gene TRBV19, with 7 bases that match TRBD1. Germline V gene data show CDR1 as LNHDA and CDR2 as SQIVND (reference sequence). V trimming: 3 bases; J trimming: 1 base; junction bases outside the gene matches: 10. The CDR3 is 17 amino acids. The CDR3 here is CASSIGGGDSRTDTQYF. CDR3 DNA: TGTGCCAGTAGTATCGGAGGTGGGGACAGCCGCACAGATACGCAGTATTTT.

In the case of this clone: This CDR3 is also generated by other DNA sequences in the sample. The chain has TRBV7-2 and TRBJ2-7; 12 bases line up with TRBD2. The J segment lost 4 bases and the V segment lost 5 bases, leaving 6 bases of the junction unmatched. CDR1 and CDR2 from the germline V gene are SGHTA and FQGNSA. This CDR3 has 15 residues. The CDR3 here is CASSRTSGGPYEQYV. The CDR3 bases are TGTGCCAGCAGCCGTACTAGCGGGGGGCCTTACGAGCAGTACGTC.

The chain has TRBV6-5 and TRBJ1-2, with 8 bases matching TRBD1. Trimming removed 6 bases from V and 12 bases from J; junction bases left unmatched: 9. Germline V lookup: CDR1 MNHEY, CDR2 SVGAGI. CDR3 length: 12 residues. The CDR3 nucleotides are TGTGCCAGCAGCCGGACAGGGTTCGAGGACACCTTC. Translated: CASSRTGFEDTF.

For the CDR3, the DNA is TGTGCCAGCACCCCCCTCGGGACAGGCCAAGAGACCCAGTACTTC. Protein: CASTPLGTGQETQYF. The chain is built from TRBV7-2 and TRBJ2-5; 8 positions agree with TRBD1. This CDR3 is 15 amino acids long. Germline CDR1 is SGHTA and CDR2 is FQGNSA. Trimming took 7 bases from V and 1 from J; bases not matched to a gene: 8.

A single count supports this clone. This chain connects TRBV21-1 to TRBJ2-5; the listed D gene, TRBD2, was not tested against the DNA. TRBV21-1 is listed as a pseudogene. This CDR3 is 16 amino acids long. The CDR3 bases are TGTGCCAGGGCCCGGACGGGAGAATACCCTCGGGAGACCCAGTACTTC. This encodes CARARTGEYPRETQYF.

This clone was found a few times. The chain's CDR3 is CASSSDRTQETQYF. DNA for the CDR3: TGTGCCAGCAGCTCGGACAGAACACAAGAGACCCAGTACTTC. The V gene is TRBV5-6, the J gene TRBJ2-5; a weak D match, TRBD1 (6 bases). Trimming took 3 bases from V and 2 from J, leaving 11 bases between them. Germline assignment: CDR1 SGHDT and CDR2 YYEEEE. The CDR3 has 14 residues. Supplemented by reference TRBV5-6 and TRBJ2-5, the full variable domain reads DAGVTQSPTHLIKTRGQQVTLRCSPKSGHDTVSWYQQALGQGPQFIFQYYEEEERQRGNFPDRFSGHQFPNYSSELNVNALLLGDSALYLCASSSDRTQETQYFGPGTRLLVL.

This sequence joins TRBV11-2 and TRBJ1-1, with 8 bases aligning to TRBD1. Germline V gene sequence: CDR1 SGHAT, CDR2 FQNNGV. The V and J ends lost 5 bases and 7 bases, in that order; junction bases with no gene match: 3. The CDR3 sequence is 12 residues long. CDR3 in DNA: TGTGCCAGCAGCGTGACAGGGGTTGAAGCTTTCTTT. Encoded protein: CASSVTGVEAFF.

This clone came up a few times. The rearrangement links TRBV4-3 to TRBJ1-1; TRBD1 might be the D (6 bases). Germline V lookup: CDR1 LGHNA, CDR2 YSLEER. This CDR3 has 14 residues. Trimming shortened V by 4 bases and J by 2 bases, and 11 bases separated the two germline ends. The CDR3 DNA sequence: TGCGCCAGCAGCCTTTACAGGGTTAACACTGAAGCTTTCTTT. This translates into CASSLYRVNTEAFF.